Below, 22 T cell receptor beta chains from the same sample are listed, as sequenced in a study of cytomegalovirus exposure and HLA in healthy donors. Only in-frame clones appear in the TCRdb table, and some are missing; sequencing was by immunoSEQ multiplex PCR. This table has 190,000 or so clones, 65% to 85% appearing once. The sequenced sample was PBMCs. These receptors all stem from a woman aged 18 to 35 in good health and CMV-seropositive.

CDR3 coding DNA: TGTGCCAGCAGTAAGGGGTTTAGTCAGCCCCAGCATTTT. Its protein is CASSKGFSQPQHF. V and J are TRBV2 and TRBJ1-5; the D gene is possibly TRBD1 (5 bases). This CDR3 spans 13 amino acids. CDR1 and CDR2 from the germline V gene are SNHLY and FYNNEI. The V end was cut by 5 bases, the J end by 6 bases, with 11 bases between.

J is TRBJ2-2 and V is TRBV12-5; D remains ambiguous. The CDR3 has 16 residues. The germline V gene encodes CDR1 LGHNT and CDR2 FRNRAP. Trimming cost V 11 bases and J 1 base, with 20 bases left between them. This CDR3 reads CAAPPVYRKNTGELFF. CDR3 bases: TGTGCTGCCCCACCGGTGTACAGAAAGAACACCGGGGAGCTGTTTTTT.

CDR3 amino acids: CASDPGLGYNEQFF. The DNA of the CDR3 is TGTGCCAGTGATCCGGGACTAGGGTACAATGAGCAGTTCTTC. The genes are TRBV7-9 and TRBJ2-1; 8 nucleotides line up with TRBD2. This CDR3 is 14 amino acids long. J was trimmed by 4 bases and V by 9 bases; bases with no gene match: 8. Germline V gene sequence: CDR1 SEHNR, CDR2 FQNEAQ (reference sequence).

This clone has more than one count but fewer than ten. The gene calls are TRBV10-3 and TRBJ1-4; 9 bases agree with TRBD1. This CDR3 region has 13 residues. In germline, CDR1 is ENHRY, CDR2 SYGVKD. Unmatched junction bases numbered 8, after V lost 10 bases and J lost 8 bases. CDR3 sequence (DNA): TGTGCCACCCGACAGGGGGTGGGCGAAAAACTGTTTTTT. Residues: CATRQGVGEKLFF.

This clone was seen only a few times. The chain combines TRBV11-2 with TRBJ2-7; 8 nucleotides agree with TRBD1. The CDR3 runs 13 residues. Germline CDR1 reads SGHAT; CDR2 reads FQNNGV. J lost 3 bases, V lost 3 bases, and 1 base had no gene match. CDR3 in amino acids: CASSFGQGYEQYF. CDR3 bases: TGTGCCAGCAGCTTTGGACAGGGCTACGAGCAGTACTTC.

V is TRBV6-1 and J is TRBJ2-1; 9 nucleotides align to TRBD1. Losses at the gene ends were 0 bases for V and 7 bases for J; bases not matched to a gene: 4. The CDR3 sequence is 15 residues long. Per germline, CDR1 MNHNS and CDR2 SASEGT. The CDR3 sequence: CASSEAETGGNEQFF. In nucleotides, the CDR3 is TGTGCCAGCAGTGAAGCGGAGACAGGGGGAAATGAGCAGTTCTTC.

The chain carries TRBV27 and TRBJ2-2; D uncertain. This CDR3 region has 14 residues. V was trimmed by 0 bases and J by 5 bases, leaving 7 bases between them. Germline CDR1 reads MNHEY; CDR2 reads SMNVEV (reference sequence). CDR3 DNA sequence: TGTGCCAGCAGTTTATCTCAGTGGACCGGGGAGCTGTTTTTT. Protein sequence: CASSLSQWTGELFF.

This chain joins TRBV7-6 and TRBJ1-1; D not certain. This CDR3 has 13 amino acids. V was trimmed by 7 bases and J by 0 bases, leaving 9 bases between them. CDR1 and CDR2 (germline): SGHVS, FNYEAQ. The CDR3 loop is CASKAVMNTEAFF. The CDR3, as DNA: TGTGCCAGCAAGGCGGTGATGAACACTGAAGCTTTCTTT.

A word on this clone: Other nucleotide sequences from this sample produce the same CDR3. The CDR3: CASSQDSGTYEQYF. The CDR3 bases are TGTGCCAGCAGCCAAGACTCCGGGACCTACGAGCAGTACTTC. The V and J genes are TRBV4-2 and TRBJ2-7; D might be TRBD2 (5 bases). The CDR3 loop spans 14 amino acids. Germline CDR1 is LGHNA and CDR2 is YNFKEQ. V dropped 0 bases and J dropped 2 bases, with 8 bases sitting between them.

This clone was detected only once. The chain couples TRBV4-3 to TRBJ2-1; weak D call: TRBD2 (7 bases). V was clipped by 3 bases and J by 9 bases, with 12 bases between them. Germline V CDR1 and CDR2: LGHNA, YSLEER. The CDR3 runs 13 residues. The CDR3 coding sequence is TGCGCCAGCAGCCATGTAGGGGGGGCTGAGCAGTTCTTC. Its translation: CASSHVGGAEQFF.

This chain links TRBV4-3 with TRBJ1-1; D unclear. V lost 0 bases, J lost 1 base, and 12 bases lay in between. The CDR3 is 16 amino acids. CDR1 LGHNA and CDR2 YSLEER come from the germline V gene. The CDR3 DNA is TGCGCCAGCAGCCAAGATCGAGGCACTTGGAACACTGAAGCTTTCTTT. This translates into CASSQDRGTWNTEAFF.

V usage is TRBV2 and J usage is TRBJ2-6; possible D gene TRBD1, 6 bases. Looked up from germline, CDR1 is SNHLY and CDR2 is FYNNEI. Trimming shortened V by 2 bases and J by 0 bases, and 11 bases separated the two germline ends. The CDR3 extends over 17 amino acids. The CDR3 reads CASSESGQISGANVLTF. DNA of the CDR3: TGTGCCAGCAGTGAATCGGGACAAATCTCTGGGGCCAACGTCCTGACTTTC.

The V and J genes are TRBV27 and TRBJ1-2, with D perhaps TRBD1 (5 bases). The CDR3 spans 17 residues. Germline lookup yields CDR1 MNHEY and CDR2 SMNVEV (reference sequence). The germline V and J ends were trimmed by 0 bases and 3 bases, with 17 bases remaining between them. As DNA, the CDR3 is TGTGCCAGCAGTTTATCTGCAGGGTCGACCCTATACTATGGCTACACCTTC. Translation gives CASSLSAGSTLYYGYTF.

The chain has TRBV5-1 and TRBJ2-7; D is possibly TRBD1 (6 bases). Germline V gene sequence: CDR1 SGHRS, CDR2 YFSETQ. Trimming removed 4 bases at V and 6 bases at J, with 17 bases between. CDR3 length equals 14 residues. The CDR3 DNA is TGCGCCAGCAGCCCGGCTGCCACAGGGATCGAGCAGTACTTC. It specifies CASSPAATGIEQYF.

The CDR3 region has the DNA TGTGCCAGTAGTCCACAGGGGTTCTTCTCTGGGGCCAACGTCCTGACTTTC. The encoded protein is CASSPQGFFSGANVLTF. The genes are TRBV19 and TRBJ2-6; 7 bases align to TRBD1. In germline, CDR1 is LNHDA, CDR2 SQIVND (reference sequence). Germline trimming cut 5 bases from V and 0 bases from J; bases unmatched to any gene: 7. The CDR3 runs 17 residues.

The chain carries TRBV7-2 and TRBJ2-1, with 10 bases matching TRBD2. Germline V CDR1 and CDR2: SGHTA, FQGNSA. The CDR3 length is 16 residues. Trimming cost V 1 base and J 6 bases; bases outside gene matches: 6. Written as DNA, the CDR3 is TGTGCCAGCAGCTTAGACAGCGGGGGGGGTCCCAATGAGCAGTTCTTC. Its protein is CASSLDSGGGPNEQFF.

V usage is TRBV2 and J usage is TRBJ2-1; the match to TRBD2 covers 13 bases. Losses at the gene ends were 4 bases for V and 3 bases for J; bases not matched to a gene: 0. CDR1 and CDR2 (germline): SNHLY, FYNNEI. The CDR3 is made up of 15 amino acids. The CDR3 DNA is TGTGCCAGCAGTGGACTAGCGGGGGGCTACAATGAGCAGTTCTTC. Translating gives CASSGLAGGYNEQFF.

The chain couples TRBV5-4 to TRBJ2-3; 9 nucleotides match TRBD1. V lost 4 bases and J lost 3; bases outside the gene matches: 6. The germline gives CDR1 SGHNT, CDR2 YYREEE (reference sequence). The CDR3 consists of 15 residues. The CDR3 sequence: CASSLRTGATDTQYF. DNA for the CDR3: TGTGCCAGCAGCCTCCGGACAGGGGCTACAGATACGCAGTATTTT.

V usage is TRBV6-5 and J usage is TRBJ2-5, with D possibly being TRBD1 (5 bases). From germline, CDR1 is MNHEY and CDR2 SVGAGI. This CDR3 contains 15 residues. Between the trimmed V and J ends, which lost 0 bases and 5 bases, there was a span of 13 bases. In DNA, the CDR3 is TGTGCCAGCAGTTACTCGACAGAGGTGGGGGAGACCCAGTACTTC. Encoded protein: CASSYSTEVGETQYF.

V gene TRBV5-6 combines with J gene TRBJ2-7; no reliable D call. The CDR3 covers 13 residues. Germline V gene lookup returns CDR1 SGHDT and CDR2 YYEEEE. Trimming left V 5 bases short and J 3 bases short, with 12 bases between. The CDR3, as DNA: TGTGCCAGCAGTTCCCGTGGCAGCTACGAGCAGTACTTC. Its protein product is CASSSRGSYEQYF.

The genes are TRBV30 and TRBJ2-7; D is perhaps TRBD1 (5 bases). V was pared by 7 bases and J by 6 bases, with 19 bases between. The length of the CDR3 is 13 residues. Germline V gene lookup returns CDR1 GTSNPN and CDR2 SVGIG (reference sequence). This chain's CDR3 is CALLQKKRGEQYF. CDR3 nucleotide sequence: TGTGCCTTATTACAGAAGAAAAGGGGCGAGCAGTACTTC.

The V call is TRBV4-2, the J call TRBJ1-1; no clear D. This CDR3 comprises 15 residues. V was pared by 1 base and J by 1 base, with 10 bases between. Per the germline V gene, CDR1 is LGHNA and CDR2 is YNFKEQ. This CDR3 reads CASSQVGPGNTEAFF. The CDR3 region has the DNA TGTGCCAGCAGCCAAGTGGGTCCGGGGAACACTGAAGCTTTCTTT.